This T cell receptor beta chain was obtained from a study of early T cells in non-severe SARS-CoV-2 infection. Whole-study context: The sequenced material was bulk RNA from unsorted whole blood, and its chains were unpaired.

This CDR3 is built from 13 residues. CDR1 is SGHDN and CDR2 is FVKESK in the germline V gene. V dropped 3 bases and J dropped 8 bases, with 13 bases sitting between them. Study-wide findings and caveats: VDJdb matching favored anti-spike CD8 responses, missing private and CD4 specificities.

cDNA molecules, individually, were tagged with unique molecular identifiers. TCRdb reprocessed the 5' RACE reads via MiXCR and lists one record per CDR3 protein. The sample carries approximately 71,000 distinct CDR3 sequences, around 13% recorded once. This clonotype was observed a few times. The target antigen is unknown. Sequencing was done on a sample of whole blood. The sequence derives from an adult who was a healthcare worker with PCR-confirmed SARS-CoV-2 infection or an uninfected control (not recorded which). The chain combines TRBV14 with TRBJ1-1, with D hard to call. In DNA, the CDR3 is TGTGCCAGCAGCCAGGTCGTAACATCCGAAGCTTTCTTT. This gives the protein CASSQVVTSEAFF.